The TCR beta chain described here comes from a study of blood T cell repertoires in COVID-19. Study information: Samples of COVID-19 (acute and convalescent) were obtained from the United States, Italy and Spain. In each case, the material was cDNA or gDNA derived from T cells, B-cell-depleted T cells, or PBMCs.

This CDR3 is built from 13 residues. The V segment lost 6 bases and the J segment 4 bases; nucleotides outside the gene matches: 5. How the authors handled the data: Reference gene primer amplification gave estimated nucleated cell counts. TCRdb's table, derived via immunoSEQ multiplex PCR, lists solely in-frame clones and lacks some. V and J calls and clone size are those listed in that table; D and trimming were worked out from the DNA. The sample comprises about 66,000 clones, more than 70% of which are singletons, and more than 6.5% rests with the top ten. The sample holds a few counts of this clone.

This TCR derives from a man aged 50-60 years with active COVID-19. The sample taken for sequencing was peripheral blood. The chain uses TRBV12-3 or TRBV12-4 and TRBJ1-1; 7 nucleotides agree with TRBD1. The DNA of the CDR3 is TGTGCCAGCAGCCGAACAGGGGCCACTGAAGCTTTCTTT. Translation gives CASSRTGATEAFF.